This T cell receptor beta chain was identified during a study of shared clonotypes between healthy human individuals. Study-level information: There were three CD4 naive, three CD4 memory, two CD8 naive and one CD8 memory plates per donor.

V dropped 4 bases and J dropped 1; count of bases not matched to a gene: 12. The CDR3 runs to 20 residues. The germline CDR1 and CDR2 sequences are LGHNA and YNFKEQ. Generated by immunoSEQ multiplex PCR, the TCRdb table keeps only in-frame clones and is missing some. The table lists around 1.5 million clones, approximately 98% of them singletons. Comments on this clone: The antigen is undetermined.

Findings and limits, study-wide: Enrolling few donors narrowed the genetic and exposure-history diversity that was represented. Generation probabilities of non-shared clonotypes were lower (relative to those shared by all four donors).

J is TRBJ2-2 and V is TRBV4-2; 13 bases agree with TRBD2. The receptor was derived from a man between 25 and 39 years old in good health. Input material: naive CD4+ T cells sorted from blood. Subset here: CD45RA+ positively selected. The CDR3, as DNA: TGTGCCAGCAGCCTTACCACCGGGACTAGCGGGAATGTGAACACCGGGGAGCTGTTTTTT. This encodes CASSLTTGTSGNVNTGELFF.